This TCR beta chain originates from a study of shared clonotypes between healthy human individuals. Across the whole study: Researchers assigned three CD4 naive, three CD4 memory, two CD8 naive and one CD8 memory plate to each donor. General study points: It was observed that 5% to 6% of naive CD4 clonotypes were shared across a few donors.

Naive CD8 isolation took CD45RO-negative cells positively selected for CCR7 and excluded terminally differentiated effector memory CD45RA+ cells. The protocol was immunoSEQ multiplex PCR, while the TCRdb copy is restricted to in-frame clones and leaves out a portion. The table includes about 2 million clones, about 95% detected once. Comments on this clone: Its specificity is not known. Other DNA sequences in this specimen translate into the identical CDR3.

CDR1 is SGDLS and CDR2 is YYNGEE in the germline V gene. Trimming shortened V by 3 bases and J by 2 bases, and 4 bases separated the two germline ends. The CDR3 runs 12 residues. The clonotype comes from a man aged 18-30 years in good health. The chain couples TRBV9 to TRBJ2-3; D call uncertain. The sample taken for sequencing was naive CD8+ T cells sorted from blood. The CDR3 coding sequence is TGTGCCAGCAGCGATTACACAGATACGCAGTATTTT. Translating gives CASSDYTDTQYF.